This TCR beta chain was obtained from a study of OX40 agonist ivuxolimab in advanced cancers. Here immunoSEQ multiplex PCR was the method, and the copy in TCRdb shows in-frame clones only, minus some. Among about 76,000 clones listed, approximately 86% were seen once. The sequenced sample was CD4+ or CD8+ T cells sorted from blood, obtained in a trial of the OX40 agonist ivuxolimab. The receptor was derived from an adult with an advanced solid tumor such as melanoma, head and neck, liver or kidney cancer.

The CDR3 is CASSLVLAGVEEQYF. The DNA for the CDR3 is TGTGCCAGCAGTTTAGTCCTAGCGGGAGTTGAAGAGCAGTACTTC. The rearrangement uses TRBV27 and TRBJ2-7, with 10 bases identical to TRBD2. J lost 7 bases, V lost 2 bases, and 8 bases had no gene match. The CDR3 spans 15 residues. Germline V gene sequence: CDR1 MNHEY, CDR2 SMNVEV (reference sequence).